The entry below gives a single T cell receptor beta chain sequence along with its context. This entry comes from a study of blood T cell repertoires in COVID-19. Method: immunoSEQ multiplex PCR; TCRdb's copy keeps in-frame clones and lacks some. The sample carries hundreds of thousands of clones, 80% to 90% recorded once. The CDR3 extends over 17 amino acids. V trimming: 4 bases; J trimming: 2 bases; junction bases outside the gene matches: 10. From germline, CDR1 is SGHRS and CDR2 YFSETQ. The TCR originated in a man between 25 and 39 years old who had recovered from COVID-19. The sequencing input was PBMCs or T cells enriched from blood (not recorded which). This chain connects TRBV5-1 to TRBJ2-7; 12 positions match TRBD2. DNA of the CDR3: TGCGCCAGCAGCGGGGGACTAGCGGGTCTTTACCCCTACGAGCAGTACTTC. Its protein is CASSGGLAGLYPYEQYF. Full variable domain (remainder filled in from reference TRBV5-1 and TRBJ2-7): KAGVTQTPRYLIKTRGQQVTLSCSPISGHRSVSWYQQTPGQGLQFLFEYFSETQRNKGNFPGRFSGRQFSNSRSEMNVSTLELGDSALYLCASSGGLAGLYPYEQYFGPGTRLTVT.